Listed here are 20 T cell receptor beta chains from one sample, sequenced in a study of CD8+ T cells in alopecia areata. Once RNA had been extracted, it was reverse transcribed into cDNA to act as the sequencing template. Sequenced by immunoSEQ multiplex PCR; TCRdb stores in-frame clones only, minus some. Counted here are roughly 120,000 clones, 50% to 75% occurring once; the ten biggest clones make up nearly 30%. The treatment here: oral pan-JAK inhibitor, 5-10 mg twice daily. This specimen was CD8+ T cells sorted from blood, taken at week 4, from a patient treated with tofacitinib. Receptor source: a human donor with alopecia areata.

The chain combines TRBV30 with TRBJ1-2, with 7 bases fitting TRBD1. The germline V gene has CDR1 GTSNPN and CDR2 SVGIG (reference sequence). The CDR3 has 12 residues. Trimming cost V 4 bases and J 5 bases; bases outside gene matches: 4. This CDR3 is CAWTAQGYGYTF. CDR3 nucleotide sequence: TGTGCCTGGACAGCACAGGGGTATGGCTACACCTTC.

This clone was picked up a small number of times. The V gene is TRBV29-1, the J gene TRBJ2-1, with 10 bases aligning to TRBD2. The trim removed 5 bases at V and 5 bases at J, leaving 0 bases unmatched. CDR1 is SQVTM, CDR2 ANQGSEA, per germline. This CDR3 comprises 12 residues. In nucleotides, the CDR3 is TGCAGCGTTACTAGCGGGGACAATGAGCAGTTCTTC. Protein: CSVTSGDNEQFF.

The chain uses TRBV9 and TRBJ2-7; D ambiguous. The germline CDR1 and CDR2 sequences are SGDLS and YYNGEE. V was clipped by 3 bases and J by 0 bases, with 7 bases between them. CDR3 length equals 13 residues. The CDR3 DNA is TGTGCCAGCAGCGGGCCTAGCTCCTACGAGCAGTACTTC. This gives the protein CASSGPSSYEQYF.

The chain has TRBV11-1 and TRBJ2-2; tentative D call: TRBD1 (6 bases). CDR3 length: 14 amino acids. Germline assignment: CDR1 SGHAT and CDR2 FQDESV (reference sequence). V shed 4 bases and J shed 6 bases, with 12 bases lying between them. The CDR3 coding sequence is TGTGCCAGCAGCTCCAGGGGTTTCTCCGGGGAGCTGTTTTTT. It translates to CASSSRGFSGELFF.

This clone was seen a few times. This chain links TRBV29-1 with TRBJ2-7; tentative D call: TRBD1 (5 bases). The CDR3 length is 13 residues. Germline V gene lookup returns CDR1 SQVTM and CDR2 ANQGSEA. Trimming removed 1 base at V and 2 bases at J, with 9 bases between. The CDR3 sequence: CSVEGGRAYEQYF. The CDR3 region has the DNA TGCAGCGTTGAAGGGGGCCGAGCCTACGAGCAGTACTTC.

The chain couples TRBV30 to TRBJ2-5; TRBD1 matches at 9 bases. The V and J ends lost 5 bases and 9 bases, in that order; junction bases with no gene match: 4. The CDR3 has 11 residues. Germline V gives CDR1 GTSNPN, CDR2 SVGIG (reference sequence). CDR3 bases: TGTGCCTGGTGGACAGGGGAGGCCCAGTACTTC. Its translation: CAWWTGEAQYF.

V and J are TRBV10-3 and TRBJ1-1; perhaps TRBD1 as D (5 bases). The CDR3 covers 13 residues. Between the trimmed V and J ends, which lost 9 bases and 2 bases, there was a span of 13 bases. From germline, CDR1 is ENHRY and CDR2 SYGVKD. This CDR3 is CAMSVGGNTEAFF. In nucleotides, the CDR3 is TGTGCCATGTCTGTCGGGGGTAACACTGAAGCTTTCTTT.

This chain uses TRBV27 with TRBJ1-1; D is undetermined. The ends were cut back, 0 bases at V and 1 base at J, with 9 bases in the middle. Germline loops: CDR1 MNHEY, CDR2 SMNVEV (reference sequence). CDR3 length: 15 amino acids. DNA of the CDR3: TGTGCCAGCAGTTTATCTTTTCGGCAGAACACTGAAGCTTTCTTT. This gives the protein CASSLSFRQNTEAFF.

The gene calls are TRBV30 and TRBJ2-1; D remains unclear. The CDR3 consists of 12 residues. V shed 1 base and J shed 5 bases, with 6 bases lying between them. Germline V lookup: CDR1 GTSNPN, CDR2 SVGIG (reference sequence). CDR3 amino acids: CAWSAINNEQFF. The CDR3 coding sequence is TGTGCCTGGAGTGCTATCAACAATGAGCAGTTCTTC. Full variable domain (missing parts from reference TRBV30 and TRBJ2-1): SQTIHQWPATLVQPVGSPLSLECTVEGTSNPNLYWYRQAAGRGLQLLFYSVGIGQISSEVPQNLSASRPQDRQFILSSKKLLLSDSGFYLCAWSAINNEQFFGPGTRLTVL.

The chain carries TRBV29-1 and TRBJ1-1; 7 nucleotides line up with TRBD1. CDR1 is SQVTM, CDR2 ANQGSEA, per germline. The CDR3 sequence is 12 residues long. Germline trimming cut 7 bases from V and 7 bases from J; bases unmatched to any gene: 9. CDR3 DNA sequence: TGCAGCGAAATAACAGGGGCTGGTGAAGCTTTCTTT. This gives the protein CSEITGAGEAFF.

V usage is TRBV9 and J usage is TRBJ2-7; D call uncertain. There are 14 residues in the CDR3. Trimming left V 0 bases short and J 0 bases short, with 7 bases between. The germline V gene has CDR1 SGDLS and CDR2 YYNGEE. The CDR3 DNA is TGTGCCAGCAGCGTAGGCTCAGACTCCTACGAGCAGTACTTC. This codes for CASSVGSDSYEQYF.

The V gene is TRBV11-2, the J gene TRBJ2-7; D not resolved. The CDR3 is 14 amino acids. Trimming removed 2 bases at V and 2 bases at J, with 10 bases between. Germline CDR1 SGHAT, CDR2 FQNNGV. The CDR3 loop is CASSLFEIPYEQYF. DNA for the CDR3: TGTGCCAGCAGCTTATTCGAGATACCCTACGAGCAGTACTTC.

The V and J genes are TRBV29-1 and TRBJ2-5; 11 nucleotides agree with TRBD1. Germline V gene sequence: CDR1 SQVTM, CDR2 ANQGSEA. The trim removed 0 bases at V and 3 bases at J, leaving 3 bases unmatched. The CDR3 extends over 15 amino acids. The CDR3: CSVEEPGQGEETQYF. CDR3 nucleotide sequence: TGCAGCGTTGAAGAGCCGGGACAGGGGGAAGAGACCCAGTACTTC. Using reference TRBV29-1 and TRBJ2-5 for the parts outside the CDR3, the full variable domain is SAVISQKPSRDICQRGTSLTIQCQVDSQVTMMFWYRQQPGQSLTLIATANQGSEATYESGFVIDKFPISRPNLTFSTLTVSNMSPEDSSIYLCSVEEPGQGEETQYFGPGTRLLVL.

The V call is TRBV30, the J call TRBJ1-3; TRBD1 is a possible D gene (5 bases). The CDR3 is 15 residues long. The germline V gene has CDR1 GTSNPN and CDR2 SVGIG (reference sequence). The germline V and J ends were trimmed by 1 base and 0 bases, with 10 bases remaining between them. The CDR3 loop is CAWSGDGSSGNTIYF. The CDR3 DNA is TGTGCCTGGAGTGGGGACGGAAGCTCTGGAAACACCATATATTTT.

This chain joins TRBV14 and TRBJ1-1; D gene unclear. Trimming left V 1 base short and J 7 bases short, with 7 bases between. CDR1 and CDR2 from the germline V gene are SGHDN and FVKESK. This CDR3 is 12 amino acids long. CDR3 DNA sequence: TGTGCCAGCAGCCAAGGCGACGGTGAAGCTTTCTTT. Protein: CASSQGDGEAFF.

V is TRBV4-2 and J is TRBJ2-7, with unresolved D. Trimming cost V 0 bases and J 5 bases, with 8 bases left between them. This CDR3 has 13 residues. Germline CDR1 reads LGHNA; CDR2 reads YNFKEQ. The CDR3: CASSQDAYDEQYF. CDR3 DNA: TGTGCCAGCAGCCAAGACGCGTACGACGAGCAGTACTTC.

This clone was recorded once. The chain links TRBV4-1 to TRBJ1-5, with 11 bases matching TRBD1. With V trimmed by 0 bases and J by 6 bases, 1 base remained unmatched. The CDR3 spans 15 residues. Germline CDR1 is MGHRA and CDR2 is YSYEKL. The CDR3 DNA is TGCGCCAGCAGCCAAGATGGGACAGGGGGTCAGCCCCAGCATTTT. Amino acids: CASSQDGTGGQPQHF.

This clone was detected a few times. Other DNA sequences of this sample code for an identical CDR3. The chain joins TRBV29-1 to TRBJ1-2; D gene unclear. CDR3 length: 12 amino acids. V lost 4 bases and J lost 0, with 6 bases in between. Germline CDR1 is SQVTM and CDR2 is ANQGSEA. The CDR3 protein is CSVVRTNYGYTF. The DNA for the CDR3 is TGCAGCGTTGTACGAACTAACTATGGCTACACCTTC. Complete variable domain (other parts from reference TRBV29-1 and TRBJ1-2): SAVISQKPSRDICQRGTSLTIQCQVDSQVTMMFWYRQQPGQSLTLIATANQGSEATYESGFVIDKFPISRPNLTFSTLTVSNMSPEDSSIYLCSVVRTNYGYTFGSGTRLTVV.

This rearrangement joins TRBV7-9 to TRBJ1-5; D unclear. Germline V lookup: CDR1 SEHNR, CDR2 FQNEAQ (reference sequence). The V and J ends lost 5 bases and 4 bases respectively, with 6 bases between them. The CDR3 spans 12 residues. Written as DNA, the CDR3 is TGTGCCAGCAGCCGCCCGAATCAGCCCCAGCATTTT. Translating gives CASSRPNQPQHF. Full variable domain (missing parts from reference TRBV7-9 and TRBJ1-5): DTGVSQNPRHKITKRGQNVTFRCDPISEHNRLYWYRQTLGQGPEFLTYFQNEAQLEKSRLLSDRFSAERPKGSFSTLEIQRTEQGDSAMYLCASSRPNQPQHFGDGTRLSIL.

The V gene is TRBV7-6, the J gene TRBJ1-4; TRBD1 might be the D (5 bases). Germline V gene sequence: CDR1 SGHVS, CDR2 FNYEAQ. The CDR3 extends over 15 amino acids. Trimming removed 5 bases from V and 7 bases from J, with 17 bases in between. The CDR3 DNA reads TGTGCCAGCAGCACAGGACAACGGCGGAGTGAAAAACTGTTTTTT. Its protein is CASSTGQRRSEKLFF.